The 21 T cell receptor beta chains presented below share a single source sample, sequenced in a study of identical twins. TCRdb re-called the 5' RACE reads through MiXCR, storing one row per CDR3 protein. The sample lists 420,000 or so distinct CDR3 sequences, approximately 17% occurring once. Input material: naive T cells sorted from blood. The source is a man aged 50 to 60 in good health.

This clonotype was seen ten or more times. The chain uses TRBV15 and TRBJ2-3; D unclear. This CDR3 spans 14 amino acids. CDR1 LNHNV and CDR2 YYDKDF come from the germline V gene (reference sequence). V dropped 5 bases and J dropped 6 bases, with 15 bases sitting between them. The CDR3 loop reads CATSLVWAGDTQYF. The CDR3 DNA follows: TGTGCCACCAGCCTCGTGTGGGCCGGGGATACGCAGTATTTT. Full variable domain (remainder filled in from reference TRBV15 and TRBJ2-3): DAMVIQNPRYQVTQFGKPVTLSCSQTLNHNVMYWYQQKSSQAPKLLFHYYDKDFNNEADTPDNFQSRRPNTSFCFLDIRSPGLGDTAMYLCATSLVWAGDTQYFGPGTRLTVL.

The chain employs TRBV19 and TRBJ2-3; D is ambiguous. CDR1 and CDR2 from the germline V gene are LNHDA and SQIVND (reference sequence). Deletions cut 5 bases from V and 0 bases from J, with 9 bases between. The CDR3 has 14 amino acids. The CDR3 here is CASSPQKSTDTQYF. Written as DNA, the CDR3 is TGTGCCAGTAGTCCGCAGAAAAGCACAGATACGCAGTATTTT. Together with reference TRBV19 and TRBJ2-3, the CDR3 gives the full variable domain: DGGITQSPKYLFRKEGQNVTLSCEQNLNHDAMYWYRQDPGQGLRLIYYSQIVNDFQKGDIAEGYSVSREKKESFPLTVTSAQKNPTAFYLCASSPQKSTDTQYFGPGTRLTVL.

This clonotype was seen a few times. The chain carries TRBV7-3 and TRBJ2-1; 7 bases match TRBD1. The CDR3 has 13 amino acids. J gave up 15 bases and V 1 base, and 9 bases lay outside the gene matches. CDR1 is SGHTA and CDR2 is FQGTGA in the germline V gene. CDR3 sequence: CASSLNSQGQAFF. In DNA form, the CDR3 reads TGTGCCAGCAGCTTAAACTCACAGGGGCAAGCGTTCTTC.

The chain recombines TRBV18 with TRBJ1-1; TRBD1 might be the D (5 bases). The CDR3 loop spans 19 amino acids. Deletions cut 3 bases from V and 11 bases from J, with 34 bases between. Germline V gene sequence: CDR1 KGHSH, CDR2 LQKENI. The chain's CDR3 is CASSPTSMGGISATSWAFF. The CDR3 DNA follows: TGTGCCAGCTCACCGACCTCCATGGGGGGAATCAGCGCGACTAGCTGGGCTTTCTTT. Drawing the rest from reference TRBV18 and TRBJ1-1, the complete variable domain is NAGVMQNPRHLVRRRGQEARLRCSPMKGHSHVYWYRQLPEEGLKFMVYLQKENIIDESGMPKERFSAEFPKEGPSILRIQQVVRGDSAAYFCASSPTSMGGISATSWAFFGQGTRLTVV.

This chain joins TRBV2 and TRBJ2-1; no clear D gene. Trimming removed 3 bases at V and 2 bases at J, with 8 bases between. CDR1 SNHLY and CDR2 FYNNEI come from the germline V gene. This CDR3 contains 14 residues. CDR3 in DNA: TGTGCCAGCAGTGACTCGTGGACCTACAATGAGCAGTTCTTC. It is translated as CASSDSWTYNEQFF.

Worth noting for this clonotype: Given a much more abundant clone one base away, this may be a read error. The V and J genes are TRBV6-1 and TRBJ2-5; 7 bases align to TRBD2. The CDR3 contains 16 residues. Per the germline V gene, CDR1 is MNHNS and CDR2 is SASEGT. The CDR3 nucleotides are TGTGCCAGCAGTGAAGGGGGCGGGAGTCACCAAGAGACCCAGTCCTTC. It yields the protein CASSEGGGSHQETQSF.

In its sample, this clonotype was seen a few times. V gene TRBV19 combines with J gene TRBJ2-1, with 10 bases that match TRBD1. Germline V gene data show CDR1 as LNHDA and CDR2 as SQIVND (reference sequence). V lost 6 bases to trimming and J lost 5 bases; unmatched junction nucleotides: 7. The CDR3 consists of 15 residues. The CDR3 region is CASSFDRGHNNEQFF. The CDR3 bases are TGTGCCAGTAGCTTCGACAGGGGGCATAACAATGAGCAGTTCTTC.

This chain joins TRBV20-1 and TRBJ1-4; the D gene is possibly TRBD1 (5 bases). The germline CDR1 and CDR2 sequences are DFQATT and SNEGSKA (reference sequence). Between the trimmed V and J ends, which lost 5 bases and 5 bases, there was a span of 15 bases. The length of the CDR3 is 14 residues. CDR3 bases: TGCAGTGCTGAGGCGGGGGTTAACAATGAAAAACTGTTTTTT. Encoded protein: CSAEAGVNNEKLFF.

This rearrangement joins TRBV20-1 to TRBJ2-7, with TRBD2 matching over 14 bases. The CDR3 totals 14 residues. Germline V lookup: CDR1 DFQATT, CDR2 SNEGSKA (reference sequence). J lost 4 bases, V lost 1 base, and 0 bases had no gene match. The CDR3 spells CSARGTSGRYEQYF. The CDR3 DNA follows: TGCAGTGCTAGAGGGACTAGCGGGAGGTACGAGCAGTACTTC.

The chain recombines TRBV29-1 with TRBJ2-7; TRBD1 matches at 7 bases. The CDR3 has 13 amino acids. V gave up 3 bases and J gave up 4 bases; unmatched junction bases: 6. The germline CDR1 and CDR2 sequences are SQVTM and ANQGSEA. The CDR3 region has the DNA TGCAGCGTTGAGGACCGGGACAGATACGAGCAGTACTTC. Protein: CSVEDRDRYEQYF.

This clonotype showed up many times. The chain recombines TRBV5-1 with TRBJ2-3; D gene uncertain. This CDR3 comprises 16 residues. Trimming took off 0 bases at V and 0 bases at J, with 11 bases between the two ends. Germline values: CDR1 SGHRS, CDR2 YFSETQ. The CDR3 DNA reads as TGCGCCAGCAGCTTGGCATTAAGTACCAGCACAGATACGCAGTATTTT. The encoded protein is CASSLALSTSTDTQYF. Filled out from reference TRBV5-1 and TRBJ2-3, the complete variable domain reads KAGVTQTPRYLIKTRGQQVTLSCSPISGHRSVSWYQQTPGQGLQFLFEYFSETQRNKGNFPGRFSGRQFSNSRSEMNVSTLELGDSALYLCASSLALSTSTDTQYFGPGTRLTVL.

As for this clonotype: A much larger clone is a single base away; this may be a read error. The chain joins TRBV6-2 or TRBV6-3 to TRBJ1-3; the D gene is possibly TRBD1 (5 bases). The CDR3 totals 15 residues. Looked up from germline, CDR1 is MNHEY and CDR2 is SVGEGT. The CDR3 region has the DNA TGTGCCAGCAGTCAGGGTAGGAGCTCTGGAAGCACCATATATTTT. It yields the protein CASSQGRSSGSTIYF.

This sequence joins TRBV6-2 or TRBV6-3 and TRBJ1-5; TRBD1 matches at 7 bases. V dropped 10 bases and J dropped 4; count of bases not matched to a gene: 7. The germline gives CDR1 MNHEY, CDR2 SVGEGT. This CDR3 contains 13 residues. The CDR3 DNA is TGTGCCACCCTACAGGGGCAAAATCAGCCCCAGCATTTT. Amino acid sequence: CATLQGQNQPQHF.

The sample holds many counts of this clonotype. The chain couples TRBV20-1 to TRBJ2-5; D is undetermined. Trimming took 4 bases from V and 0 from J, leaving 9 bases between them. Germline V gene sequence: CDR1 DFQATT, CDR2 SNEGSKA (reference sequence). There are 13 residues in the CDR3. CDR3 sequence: CSATRPNQETQYF. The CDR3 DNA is TGCAGTGCTACGCGCCCGAACCAAGAGACCCAGTACTTC.

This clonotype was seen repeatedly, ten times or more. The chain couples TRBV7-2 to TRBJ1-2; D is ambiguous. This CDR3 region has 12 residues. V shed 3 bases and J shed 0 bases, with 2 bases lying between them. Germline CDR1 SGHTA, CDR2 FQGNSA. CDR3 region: CASSFTNYGYTF. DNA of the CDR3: TGTGCCAGCAGCTTTACTAACTATGGCTACACCTTC.

This chain's CDR3 is CSASITDTQYF. The CDR3 coding sequence is TGCAGTGCCTCAATAACAGATACGCAGTATTTT. V gene TRBV20-1 combines with J gene TRBJ2-3; D call uncertain. V lost 6 bases and J lost 3, with 7 bases in between. The germline CDR1 and CDR2 sequences are DFQATT and SNEGSKA (reference sequence). The CDR3 length is 11 residues.

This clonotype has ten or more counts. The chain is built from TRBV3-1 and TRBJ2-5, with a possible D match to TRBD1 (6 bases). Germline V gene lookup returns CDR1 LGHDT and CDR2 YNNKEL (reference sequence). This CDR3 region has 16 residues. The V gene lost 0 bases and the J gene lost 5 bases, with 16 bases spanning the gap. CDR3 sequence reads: CASSQDLGGGVETQYF. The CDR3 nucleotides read TGTGCCAGCAGCCAAGATCTTGGGGGCGGTGTTGAGACCCAGTACTTC.

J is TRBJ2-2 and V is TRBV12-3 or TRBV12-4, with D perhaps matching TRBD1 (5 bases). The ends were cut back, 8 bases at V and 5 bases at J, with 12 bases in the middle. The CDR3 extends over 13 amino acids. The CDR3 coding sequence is TGTGCCAGCCGACAGACGCAAACCGGGGAGCTGTTTTTT. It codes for CASRQTQTGELFF.

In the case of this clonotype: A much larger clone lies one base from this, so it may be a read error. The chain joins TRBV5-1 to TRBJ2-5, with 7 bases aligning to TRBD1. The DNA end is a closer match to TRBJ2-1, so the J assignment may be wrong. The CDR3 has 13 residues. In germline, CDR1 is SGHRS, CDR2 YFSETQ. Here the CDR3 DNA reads TGCGCCGGGCGACAGGGAGTCGACGAGACCCAGTTCTTC. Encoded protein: CAGRQGVDETQFF.

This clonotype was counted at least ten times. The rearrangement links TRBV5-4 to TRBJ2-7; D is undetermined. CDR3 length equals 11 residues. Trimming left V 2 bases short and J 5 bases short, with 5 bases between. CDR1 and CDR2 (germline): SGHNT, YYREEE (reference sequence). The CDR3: CASSLLDEQYF. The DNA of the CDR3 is TGTGCCAGCAGCTTACTCGACGAGCAGTACTTC. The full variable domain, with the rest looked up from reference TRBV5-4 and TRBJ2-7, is ETGVTQSPTHLIKTRGQQVTLRCSSQSGHNTVSWYQQALGQGPQFIFQYYREEENGRGNFPPRFSGLQFPNYSSELNVNALELDDSALYLCASSLLDEQYFGPGTRLTVT.

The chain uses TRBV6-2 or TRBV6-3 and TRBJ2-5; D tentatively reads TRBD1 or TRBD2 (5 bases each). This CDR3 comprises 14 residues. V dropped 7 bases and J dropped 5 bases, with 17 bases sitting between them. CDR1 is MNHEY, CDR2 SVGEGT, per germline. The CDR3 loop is CASKGPNPGETQYF. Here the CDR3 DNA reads TGTGCCAGCAAGGGACCCAACCCGGGGGAGACCCAGTACTTC.